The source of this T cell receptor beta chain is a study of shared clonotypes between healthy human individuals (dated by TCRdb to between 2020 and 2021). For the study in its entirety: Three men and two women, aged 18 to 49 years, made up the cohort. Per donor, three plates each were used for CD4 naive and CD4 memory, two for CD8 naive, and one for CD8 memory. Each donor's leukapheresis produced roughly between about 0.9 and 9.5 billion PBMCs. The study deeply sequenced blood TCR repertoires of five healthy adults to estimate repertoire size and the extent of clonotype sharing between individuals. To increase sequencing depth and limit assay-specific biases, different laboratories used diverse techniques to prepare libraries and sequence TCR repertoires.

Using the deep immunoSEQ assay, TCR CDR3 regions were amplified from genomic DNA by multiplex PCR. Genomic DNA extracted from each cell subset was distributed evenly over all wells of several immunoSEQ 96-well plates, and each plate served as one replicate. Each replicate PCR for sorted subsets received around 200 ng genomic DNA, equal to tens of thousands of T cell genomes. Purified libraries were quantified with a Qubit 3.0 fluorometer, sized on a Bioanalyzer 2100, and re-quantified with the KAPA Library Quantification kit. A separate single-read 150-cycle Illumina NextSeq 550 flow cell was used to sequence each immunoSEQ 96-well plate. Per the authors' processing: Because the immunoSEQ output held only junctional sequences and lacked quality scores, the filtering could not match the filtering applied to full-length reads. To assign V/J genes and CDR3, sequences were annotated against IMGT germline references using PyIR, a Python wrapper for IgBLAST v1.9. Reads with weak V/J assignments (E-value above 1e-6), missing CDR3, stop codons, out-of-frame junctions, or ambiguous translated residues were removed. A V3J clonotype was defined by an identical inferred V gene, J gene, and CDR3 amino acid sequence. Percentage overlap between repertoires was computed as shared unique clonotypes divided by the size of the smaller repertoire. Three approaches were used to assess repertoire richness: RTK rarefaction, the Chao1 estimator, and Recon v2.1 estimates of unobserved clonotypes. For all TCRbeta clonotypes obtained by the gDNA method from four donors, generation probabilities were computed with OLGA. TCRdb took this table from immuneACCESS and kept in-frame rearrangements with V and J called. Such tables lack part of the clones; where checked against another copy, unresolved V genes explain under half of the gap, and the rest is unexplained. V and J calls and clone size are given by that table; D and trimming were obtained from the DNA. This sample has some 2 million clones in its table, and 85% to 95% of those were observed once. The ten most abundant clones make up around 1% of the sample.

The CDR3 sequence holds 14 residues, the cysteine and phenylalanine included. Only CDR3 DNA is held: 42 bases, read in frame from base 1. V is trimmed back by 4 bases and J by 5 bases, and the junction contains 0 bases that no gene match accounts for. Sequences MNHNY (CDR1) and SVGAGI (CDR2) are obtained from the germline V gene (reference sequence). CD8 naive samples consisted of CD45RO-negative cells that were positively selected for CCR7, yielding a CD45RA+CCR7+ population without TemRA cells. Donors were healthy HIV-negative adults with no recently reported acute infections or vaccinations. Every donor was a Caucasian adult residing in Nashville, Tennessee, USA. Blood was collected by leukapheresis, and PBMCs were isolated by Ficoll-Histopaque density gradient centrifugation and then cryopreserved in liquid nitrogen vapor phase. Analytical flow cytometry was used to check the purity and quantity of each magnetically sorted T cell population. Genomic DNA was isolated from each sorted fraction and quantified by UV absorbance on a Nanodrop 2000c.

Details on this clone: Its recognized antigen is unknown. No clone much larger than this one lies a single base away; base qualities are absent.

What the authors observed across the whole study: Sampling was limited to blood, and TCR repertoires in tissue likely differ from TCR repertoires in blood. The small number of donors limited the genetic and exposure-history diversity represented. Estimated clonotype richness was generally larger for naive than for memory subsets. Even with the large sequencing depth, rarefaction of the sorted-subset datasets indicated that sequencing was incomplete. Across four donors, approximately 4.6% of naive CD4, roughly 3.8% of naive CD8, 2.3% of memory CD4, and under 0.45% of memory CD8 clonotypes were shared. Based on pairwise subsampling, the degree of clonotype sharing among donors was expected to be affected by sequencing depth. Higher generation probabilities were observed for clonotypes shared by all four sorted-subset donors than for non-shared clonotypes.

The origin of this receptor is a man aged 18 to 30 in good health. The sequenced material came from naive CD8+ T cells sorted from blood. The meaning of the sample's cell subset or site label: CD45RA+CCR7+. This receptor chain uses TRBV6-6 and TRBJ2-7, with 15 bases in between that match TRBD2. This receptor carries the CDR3 CASSWTSGRDEQYF. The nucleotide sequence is TGTGCCAGCAGTTGGACTAGCGGGAGGGACGAGCAGTACTTC.